This T cell receptor (beta chain) was found in a study of early T cells in non-severe SARS-CoV-2 infection. About the study: The authors sequenced bulk RNA from unsorted whole blood, leaving chains unpaired.

Each cDNA molecule carried a unique molecular identifier. TCRdb reprocessed the 5' RACE reads via MiXCR and lists one record per CDR3 protein. This sample has approximately 60,000 distinct CDR3 sequences, with roughly an eighth found just once. This clonotype was recorded at least ten times. Sequencing was performed on whole blood. This clonotype was obtained from an adult who was a healthcare worker with PCR-confirmed SARS-CoV-2 infection or an uninfected control (not recorded which).

CDR3 sequence: CASSYGTDIATNEKLFF. The CDR3 DNA follows: TGTGCCAGCAGTTACGGGACAGATATCGCAACTAATGAAAAACTGTTTTTT. V usage is TRBV6-5 and J usage is TRBJ1-4; TRBD1 matches at 7 bases. The junction had 6 bases not matched to a gene; V was cut back by 2 bases and J by 0 bases. Germline V gives CDR1 MNHEY, CDR2 SVGAGI. The CDR3 totals 17 residues.